Presented here are 17 T cell receptor beta chains from one specimen sequenced in a study of blood T cell repertoires in COVID-19. Sequencing was performed with immunoSEQ multiplex PCR; in TCRdb, only in-frame clones are kept and a portion is missing. The data show over 250,000 clones, 90% seen once. Sequencing was done on a sample of peripheral blood. The origin of the receptors is a woman aged 50 to 65 with COVID-19, enrolled during active disease.

This clone was detected once. The chain joins TRBV15 to TRBJ1-1, with 9 bases matching TRBD1. The CDR3 length is 17 residues. The V gene end was trimmed by 1 base and the J gene end by 0 bases; junction bases not matched to a gene: 6. Germline V gene sequence: CDR1 LNHNV, CDR2 YYDKDF (reference sequence). CDR3 in amino acids: CATSRGTGVGMNTEAFF. The CDR3 DNA reads TGTGCCACCAGCAGAGGGACAGGGGTTGGGATGAACACTGAAGCTTTCTTT.

This clone showed up just a few times. The genes are TRBV9 and TRBJ1-2; D may be TRBD1 (6 bases). This CDR3 spans 14 amino acids. Germline values: CDR1 SGDLS, CDR2 YYNGEE. V was pared by 0 bases and J by 4 bases, with 10 bases between. CDR3 DNA: TGTGCCAGCAGCGTAGATGTAGGGGGCTATGGCTACACCTTC. As protein: CASSVDVGGYGYTF.

The genes are TRBV9 and TRBJ1-1; no clear D. This CDR3 spans 13 amino acids. Trimming took off 3 bases at V and 0 bases at J, with 6 bases between the two ends. Germline V gene sequence: CDR1 SGDLS, CDR2 YYNGEE. In nucleotides, the CDR3 is TGTGCCAGCAGCGGAGGGATGAACACTGAAGCTTTCTTT. It is translated as CASSGGMNTEAFF.

The genes are TRBV4-3 and TRBJ2-3; a possible D gene is TRBD1 (5 bases). Trimming pared 0 bases from V and 0 bases from J, leaving 22 bases between. Germline CDR1 reads LGHNA; CDR2 reads YSLEER. This CDR3 has 20 amino acids. CDR3 in amino acids: CASSQEVKGILTSSTDTQYF. Written as DNA, the CDR3 is TGCGCCAGCAGCCAAGAGGTCAAGGGGATCCTTACCTCTAGCACAGATACGCAGTATTTT.

V and J are TRBV28 and TRBJ2-7; 13 bases map to TRBD2. CDR1 and CDR2 (germline): MDHEN, SYDVKM. Trimming cost V 5 bases and J 2 bases; bases outside gene matches: 6. CDR3 size: 16 residues. CDR3 nucleotide sequence: TGTGCCAGCAGTCTTCAGGGACTAGCGGGACCCTACGAGCAGTACTTC. This gives the protein CASSLQGLAGPYEQYF. The variable domain in full, completed from reference TRBV28 and TRBJ2-7, reads DVKVTQSSRYLVKRTGEKVFLECVQDMDHENMFWYRQDPGLGLRLIYFSYDVKMKEKGDIPEGYSVSREKKERFSLILESASTNQTSMYLCASSLQGLAGPYEQYFGPGTRLTVT.

V and J are TRBV19 and TRBJ1-1, with a weak D call TRBD1 (5 bases). V dropped 7 bases and J dropped 1 base, with 10 bases sitting between them. This CDR3 has 13 amino acids. Per germline, CDR1 LNHDA and CDR2 SQIVND (reference sequence). The CDR3 DNA reads as TGTGCCAGTACCCAGGGATCGAACACTGAAGCTTTCTTT. The encoded protein is CASTQGSNTEAFF.

The CDR3 bases are TGCGCCAGCAGCTTGGCCAGCCGACGGGACACTGAAGCTTTCTTT. Protein product: CASSLASRRDTEAFF. The V and J genes are TRBV5-1 and TRBJ1-1; D not resolved. The germline V and J ends were trimmed by 0 bases and 3 bases, with 12 bases remaining between them. This CDR3 contains 15 residues. Looked up from germline, CDR1 is SGHRS and CDR2 is YFSETQ.

V is TRBV7-9 and J is TRBJ2-7; D may be TRBD2 (6 bases). Per germline, CDR1 SEHNR and CDR2 FQNEAQ (reference sequence). The V end lost 5 bases, the J end lost 0 bases, and 8 bases lay between the germline ends. The CDR3 loop spans 13 amino acids. The CDR3 loop is CASSPAGSYEQYF. As DNA, the CDR3 is TGTGCCAGCAGCCCAGCGGGCTCCTACGAGCAGTACTTC. Full variable domain (remainder filled in from reference TRBV7-9 and TRBJ2-7): DTGVSQNPRHKITKRGQNVTFRCDPISEHNRLYWYRQTLGQGPEFLTYFQNEAQLEKSRLLSDRFSAERPKGSFSTLEIQRTEQGDSAMYLCASSPAGSYEQYFGPGTRLTVT.

This chain connects TRBV30 to TRBJ2-7; perhaps TRBD2 as D (6 bases). Germline loops: CDR1 GTSNPN, CDR2 SVGIG (reference sequence). With 3 bases removed from V and 6 bases from J, the gap between germline ends came to 12 bases. The CDR3 spans 12 residues. The CDR3 DNA is TGTGCCTGGAGGCGGAGGGCGGGCGAGCAGTACTTC. This gives the protein CAWRRRAGEQYF.

This clone was seen more than once but under ten times. This chain joins TRBV9 and TRBJ2-7; 8 nucleotides line up with TRBD1. Germline V gene data show CDR1 as SGDLS and CDR2 as YYNGEE. V trimming: 2 bases; J trimming: 3 bases; junction bases outside the gene matches: 4. The CDR3 loop spans 14 amino acids. CDR3 residues: CASSVRDRSYEQYF. The CDR3 coding sequence is TGTGCCAGCAGCGTGCGGGACAGGAGCTACGAGCAGTACTTC.

V gene TRBV5-8 combines with J gene TRBJ2-5, with 9 bases fitting TRBD2. Germline values: CDR1 SGHTS, CDR2 YDEGEE. V was pared by 3 bases and J by 10 bases, with 10 bases of the junction left unmatched. There are 14 residues in the CDR3. The CDR3 loop is CASSSPIGLANQYF. The CDR3 DNA follows: TGTGCCAGCAGCTCACCGATCGGACTAGCGAACCAGTACTTC.

The chain carries TRBV7-2 and TRBJ1-2; TRBD1 is a possible D gene (5 bases). The germline V gene encodes CDR1 SGHTA and CDR2 FQGNSA. Deletions cut 5 bases from V and 5 bases from J, with 18 bases between. This CDR3 has 15 residues. The CDR3, as DNA: TGTGCCAGCAGCCCGGCGGGGGACGGGCGGTATGGCTACACCTTC. Protein product: CASSPAGDGRYGYTF.

The rearrangement joins TRBV19 to TRBJ2-1, with TRBD1 matching 8 bases. Germline V gene sequence: CDR1 LNHDA, CDR2 SQIVND (reference sequence). Trimming removed 5 bases from V and 5 bases from J; junction bases left unmatched: 5. CDR3 length: 14 amino acids. The CDR3 DNA follows: TGTGCCAGTAGTCTATGGACAGGGAACAATGAGCAGTTCTTC. It specifies CASSLWTGNNEQFF.

This clone was seen only once. This chain uses TRBV21-1 with TRBJ2-2; the D call in the table, TRBD2, was not verified against the DNA. TRBV21-1 is an annotated pseudogene. This CDR3 contains 16 residues. CDR3 residues: CASSKRVSGSAGELFF. The CDR3 region has the DNA TGTGCCAGCAGCAAAAGGGTAAGCGGGAGCGCCGGGGAGCTGTTTTTT.

The chain is built from TRBV30 and TRBJ2-5; 12 nucleotides match TRBD2. The CDR3 runs to 18 residues. J gave up 2 bases and V 0 bases, and 10 bases lay outside the gene matches. Germline V gives CDR1 GTSNPN, CDR2 SVGIG (reference sequence). The CDR3 protein is CAWSVRTSGINRQETQYF. The DNA of the CDR3 is TGTGCCTGGAGTGTCCGGACTAGCGGGATAAACCGACAAGAGACCCAGTACTTC.

The chain recombines TRBV30 with TRBJ1-2; D is perhaps TRBD1 (5 bases). The CDR3 runs to 13 residues. CDR1 is GTSNPN and CDR2 is SVGIG in the germline V gene (reference sequence). Trimming cost V 7 bases and J 2 bases, with 14 bases left between them. CDR3 DNA: TGTGCCTCCATGTTCAGGGTGAACTATGGCTACACCTTC. The encoded protein is CASMFRVNYGYTF.

CDR3 bases: TGTGCCAGCAGCCTAAGGACAGGCAATGGAATCCTTAACTATGGCTACACCTTC. Encoded protein: CASSLRTGNGILNYGYTF. The chain links TRBV14 to TRBJ1-2, with TRBD1 matching 7 bases. The CDR3 covers 18 residues. With V trimmed by 4 bases and J by 1 base, 15 bases remained unmatched. Germline CDR1 is SGHDN and CDR2 is FVKESK.